Given below is one TCR beta chain in context. These data are taken from a study of blood T cell repertoires in COVID-19. Study-wide context: The analysed material was cDNA or gDNA that came from T cells, B-cell-depleted T cells, or PBMCs.

In the source study's methods: Counts of nucleated cells, estimated from reference gene primer amplification, were obtained. Using immunoSEQ multiplex PCR, the repertoire was profiled, and TCRdb retains in-frame clones only, with some absent. That table is the source of V, J and clone size, and D and trimming were worked out from the DNA. The repertoire consists of roughly 260,000 clones, with 82% occurring once and the leading ten covering over 3.5%. This CDR3 is built from 12 residues. V lost 4 bases to trimming and J lost 7 bases; unmatched junction nucleotides: 2. Per germline, CDR1 WNHNN and CDR2 SYGVQD (reference sequence).

This chain joins TRBV10-1 and TRBJ1-2, with 8 positions matching TRBD1. The source of this sequence is a woman aged 70-85 years with acute or convalescent COVID-19. Sequencing was done on a sample of peripheral blood. DNA for the CDR3: TGCGCCAGCAGTGCAGGGGGCAGTGGCTACACCTTC. It specifies CASSAGGSGYTF.